These 22 T cell receptor beta chains came from one sample sequenced in a study of radiotherapy plus CTLA-4 blockade in lung cancer. Sequenced by immunoSEQ multiplex PCR; TCRdb stores in-frame clones only, minus some. There are around 59,000 clones in the sample; over 65% occur only once, and around 4.2% lies in the top ten. The source material was peripheral blood, sampled from a patient treated with radiotherapy plus ipilimumab. The receptors shown here come from a human donor with non-small cell lung cancer who had a partial response to radiotherapy plus ipilimumab.

This clone was seen only once. This chain uses TRBV6-5 with TRBJ1-1, with 8 bases identical to TRBD1. V trimming: 0 bases; J trimming: 1 base; junction bases outside the gene matches: 4. CDR1 is MNHEY, CDR2 SVGAGI, per germline. The CDR3 spans 16 residues. CDR3 DNA: TGTGCCAGCAGTTACTCCTGGACAGGGTCGAACACTGAAGCTTTCTTT. Protein: CASSYSWTGSNTEAFF.

J is TRBJ2-3 and V is TRBV7-2; 8 nucleotides match TRBD2. From germline, CDR1 is SGHTA and CDR2 FQGNSA. The CDR3 totals 15 residues. J lost 3 bases, V lost 2 bases, and 4 bases had no gene match. DNA for the CDR3: TGTGCCAGCAGCTTAACGGGGGGGCCTACAGATACGCAGTATTTT. Its protein product is CASSLTGGPTDTQYF.

In its sample, this clone was seen once. J is TRBJ2-4 and V is TRBV19; maybe TRBD1 (6 bases). There are 14 residues in the CDR3. V lost 1 base, J lost 6 bases, and 10 bases lay in between. Germline values: CDR1 LNHDA, CDR2 SQIVND (reference sequence). CDR3: CASSIGQGSNIQYF. The CDR3 coding sequence is TGTGCCAGTAGTATAGGCCAGGGGTCAAACATTCAGTACTTC.

The table lists this clone with a count of one. The CDR3 DNA reads as TGTGCCAGCAGCGCACCCCCGGGACTAGCCCAAGAGACCCAGTACTTC. Translated: CASSAPPGLAQETQYF. V is TRBV7-9 and J is TRBJ2-5; 9 bases align to TRBD2. Germline assignment: CDR1 SEHNR and CDR2 FQNEAQ (reference sequence). There are 16 residues in the CDR3. V shed 5 bases, J shed 1 base, and the junction held 8 bases outside the gene matches.

This rearrangement joins TRBV2 to TRBJ1-3; 9 bases map to TRBD1. Germline V gene data show CDR1 as SNHLY and CDR2 as FYNNEI. Germline trimming cut 6 bases from V and 4 bases from J; bases unmatched to any gene: 4. The CDR3 totals 14 residues. The CDR3 spells CASRGQGAGNTIYF. In nucleotides, the CDR3 is TGTGCCAGCAGGGGACAGGGTGCGGGAAACACCATATATTTT.

This clone has only a few counts. The chain uses TRBV19 and TRBJ1-1; D unresolved. With 2 bases removed from V and 0 bases from J, the gap between germline ends came to 13 bases. The CDR3 loop spans 16 amino acids. Germline V gives CDR1 LNHDA, CDR2 SQIVND (reference sequence). DNA for the CDR3: TGTGCCAGTAGTATACGAGGGTTAGGCATGAACACTGAAGCTTTCTTT. Translated, it gives CASSIRGLGMNTEAFF.

The rearrangement uses TRBV2 and TRBJ1-2; TRBD1 matches 7 bases. J lost 4 bases, V lost 6 bases, and 11 bases had no gene match. The CDR3 totals 15 residues. Germline values: CDR1 SNHLY, CDR2 FYNNEI. For the CDR3, the DNA is TGTGCCAGCAGCAGGACAGGTTCTGTGGTCTATGGCTACACCTTC. It encodes CASSRTGSVVYGYTF.

This chain connects TRBV5-1 to TRBJ2-2; D unresolved. Germline lookup yields CDR1 SGHRS and CDR2 YFSETQ. The CDR3 extends over 14 amino acids. Between the trimmed V and J ends, which lost 0 bases and 5 bases, there was a span of 8 bases. The CDR3 spells CASSLGPGTGELFF. CDR3 in DNA: TGCGCCAGCAGCTTGGGTCCGGGTACCGGGGAGCTGTTTTTT.

The V call is TRBV7-2, the J call TRBJ2-3, with 14 bases lining up with TRBD2. Germline V lookup: CDR1 SGHTA, CDR2 FQGNSA. This CDR3 has 17 amino acids. V was clipped by 5 bases and J by 3 bases; unmatched bases: 7. CDR3 region: CASSPAGTSGGTDTQYF. The CDR3 coding sequence is TGTGCCAGCAGCCCAGCCGGGACTAGCGGGGGAACAGATACGCAGTATTTT.

The CDR3 region has the DNA TGCGCCAGCAGCTCGGGGACAGGCCAGTACCAAGAGACCCAGTACTTC. Its translation: CASSSGTGQYQETQYF. The V gene is TRBV5-1, the J gene TRBJ2-5, with TRBD1 matching 8 bases. Unmatched junction bases numbered 7, after V lost 3 bases and J lost 0 bases. CDR1 and CDR2 from the germline V gene are SGHRS and YFSETQ. This CDR3 has 16 amino acids. Using reference TRBV5-1 and TRBJ2-5 for the parts outside the CDR3, the full variable domain is KAGVTQTPRYLIKTRGQQVTLSCSPISGHRSVSWYQQTPGQGLQFLFEYFSETQRNKGNFPGRFSGRQFSNSRSEMNVSTLELGDSALYLCASSSGTGQYQETQYFGPGTRLLVL.

The J gene is TRBJ1-1, the V gene TRBV11-3; the D gene is possibly TRBD1 (5 bases). V dropped 0 bases and J dropped 4 bases, with 18 bases sitting between them. CDR1 is SGHNT and CDR2 is YENEEA in the germline V gene. This CDR3 comprises 17 residues. Written as DNA, the CDR3 is TGTGCCAGCAGCTTAGAGGGGCGGTCCATCGGGTGCACTGAAGCTTTCTTT. This codes for CASSLEGRSIGCTEAFF.

This sequence joins TRBV10-3 and TRBJ2-5, with D perhaps TRBD1 (5 bases). V lost 7 bases and J lost 2, with 8 bases in between. CDR1 is ENHRY and CDR2 is SYGVKD in the germline V gene. This CDR3 is built from 12 residues. The CDR3 DNA sequence: TGTGCCATCAACCAGGGTCAAGAGACCCAGTACTTC. Protein sequence: CAINQGQETQYF.

The chain employs TRBV19 and TRBJ1-1; a possible D gene is TRBD1 (6 bases). Between the trimmed V and J ends, which lost 7 bases and 1 base, there was a span of 13 bases. Germline assignment: CDR1 LNHDA and CDR2 SQIVND (reference sequence). The CDR3 has 14 amino acids. Here the CDR3 reads CASTPGTPNTEAFF. The CDR3 nucleotides read TGTGCCAGTACCCCAGGGACACCGAACACTGAAGCTTTCTTT.

The chain couples TRBV7-8 to TRBJ2-3, with TRBD2 matching over 10 bases. The CDR3 is made up of 16 amino acids. Germline V lookup: CDR1 SGHVS, CDR2 FQNEAQ. V shed 5 bases and J 1 base; nucleotides not matched to a gene: 6. The CDR3 DNA follows: TGTGCCAGCAGCCAACCCCTAGCGGGGGGCACAGATACGCAGTATTTT. Amino acids: CASSQPLAGGTDTQYF.

The chain is built from TRBV28 and TRBJ2-7, with 8 bases matching TRBD2. V dropped 8 bases and J dropped 3; count of bases not matched to a gene: 3. This CDR3 region has 12 residues. CDR1 MDHEN and CDR2 SYDVKM come from the germline V gene. CDR3 in DNA: TGTGCCAGCTCGGGGGGGATCTACGAGCAGTACTTC. It translates to CASSGGIYEQYF.

This sequence joins TRBV6-5 and TRBJ1-1; 9 nucleotides agree with TRBD1. Germline values: CDR1 MNHEY, CDR2 SVGAGI. The J segment lost 5 bases and the V segment lost 6 bases, leaving 7 bases of the junction unmatched. This CDR3 has 14 residues. The CDR3 here is CASRTTTGGTEAFF. CDR3 sequence (DNA): TGTGCCAGCAGAACAACGACAGGGGGAACTGAAGCTTTCTTT.

The chain has TRBV7-2 and TRBJ2-4, with 8 bases lining up with TRBD1. The V segment lost 4 bases and the J segment 2 bases; nucleotides outside the gene matches: 10. The CDR3 spans 17 residues. Germline CDR1 and CDR2: SGHTA and FQGNSA. CDR3 coding DNA: TGTGCCAGCAGCTGGGGACAGGTTGTGGAATCCAAAAACATTCAGTACTTC. Protein product: CASSWGQVVESKNIQYF.

CDR3 residues: CASSASDREYQETQYF. CDR3 DNA: TGTGCCAGCAGTGCTTCGGACAGGGAGTACCAAGAGACCCAGTACTTC. J is TRBJ2-5 and V is TRBV6-1; 8 bases match TRBD1. This CDR3 has 16 residues. J gave up 0 bases and V 4 bases, and 7 bases lay outside the gene matches. Per germline, CDR1 MNHNS and CDR2 SASEGT.

This chain connects TRBV6-1 to TRBJ2-1; TRBD1 matches 7 bases. The germline gives CDR1 MNHNS, CDR2 SASEGT. The length of the CDR3 is 15 residues. J gave up 3 bases and V 3 bases, and 5 bases lay outside the gene matches. This chain's CDR3 is CASSDLDRVYNEQFF. As DNA, the CDR3 is TGTGCCAGCAGTGACCTAGACAGGGTCTACAATGAGCAGTTCTTC.

The rearrangement joins TRBV5-4 to TRBJ1-4; 10 bases align to TRBD1. The length of the CDR3 is 16 residues. Germline lookup yields CDR1 SGHNT and CDR2 YYREEE (reference sequence). With V trimmed by 0 bases and J by 8 bases, 7 bases remained unmatched. This CDR3 reads CASSLAAGTGEEKLFF. The CDR3 DNA is TGTGCCAGCAGCTTGGCCGCGGGGACAGGGGAAGAAAAACTGTTTTTT.

The V call is TRBV5-1, the J call TRBJ2-7, with 7 bases aligning to TRBD1. The CDR3 length is 14 residues. V gave up 4 bases and J gave up 4 bases; unmatched junction bases: 8. Germline values: CDR1 SGHRS, CDR2 YFSETQ. The CDR3 loop reads CASSDGTVTYEQYF. The CDR3 DNA is TGCGCCAGCAGCGACGGGACAGTAACTTACGAGCAGTACTTC.

This clone was seen a single time. The rearrangement links TRBV20-1 to TRBJ2-5; 7 nucleotides line up with TRBD1. CDR1 and CDR2 (germline): DFQATT, SNEGSKA (reference sequence). The CDR3 has 11 residues. Trimming removed 6 bases from V and 5 bases from J; junction bases left unmatched: 3. The CDR3 DNA reads TGCAGTGCCGGACAGGTGGAGACCCAGTACTTC. This codes for CSAGQVETQYF.